This T cell receptor beta chain was recovered during a study of blood T cell repertoires in COVID-19. Across the study: Donors in the United States, Italy and Spain gave samples during acute or convalescent COVID-19. T cells, B-cell-depleted T cells, or PBMCs supplied cDNA or gDNA.

Libraries were prepared by immunoSEQ multiplex PCR; TCRdb keeps only in-frame clonotypes and omits some of them. The profile shows under 300,000 clones, approximately 85% of them singletons. This clone was recorded a few times. The source of this sequence is a woman in her 70s with acute or convalescent COVID-19. Sequenced material: peripheral blood.

This CDR3 reads CASSLFYSGQGYTF. The CDR3 DNA sequence: TGTGCCAGCAGCTTATTTTATTCGGGACAGGGCTACACCTTC. V and J are TRBV7-8 and TRBJ1-2; 7 bases fit TRBD1. CDR1 and CDR2 (germline): SGHVS, FQNEAQ. V lost 2 bases, J lost 8 bases, and 8 bases stayed unmatched. This CDR3 is 14 amino acids long.